This TCR beta chain originates from a study of blood T cells in healthy people across ages. The V segment lost 2 bases and the J segment 3 bases; nucleotides outside the gene matches: 10. CDR1 and CDR2 from the germline V gene are MNHEY and SMNVEV (reference sequence). The CDR3 length is 16 residues. A second PCR, run for about 7 to 11 cycles, used a sample-barcoded 5' primer plus a J-beta primer mix. TCRdb itself ran the 5' RACE reads through MiXCR, one entry per CDR3 protein. The profile shows 650,000 to 800,000 distinct CDR3 sequences, 52% of them singletons. The chain carries TRBV27 and TRBJ2-7; 7 bases line up with TRBD1. Sequenced sample: blood. The sequence derives from a woman of 80 years or more in good health. This CDR3 is CASSLRPETGHYEQYF. The CDR3 bases are TGTGCCAGCAGTTTACGACCAGAGACAGGGCACTACGAGCAGTACTTC.